The 15 T cell receptor beta chains given below trace back to one sample, sequenced in a study of read filtering for tumor transcriptome and immune sequencing. This library used about 360 ng RNA and molecular barcoded adaptors spanning alpha/delta and beta/gamma chains. TCRdb called the reads again in MiXCR, with one record for every CDR3 protein. The data show roughly 130,000 distinct CDR3 sequences, with roughly 13% seen just once and approximately 9.9% held by the top ten. Sequencing input: a population of CD138-negative cells sorted from bone marrow. Receptors were obtained from a donor at least 40 years old with multiple myeloma.

This clonotype was counted ten times or more. CDR3 sequence reads: CASSLDPRGRQFF. For the CDR3, the DNA is TGTGCCAGCAGCTTAGATCCGAGGGGGAGGCAGTTCTTC. This chain uses TRBV11-3 with TRBJ2-1, with a possible D match to TRBD1 (6 bases). V gave up 0 bases and J gave up 12 bases, with 12 bases separating them. Germline V gives CDR1 SGHNT, CDR2 YENEEA. CDR3 length: 13 residues.

The chain carries TRBV20-1 and TRBJ2-7, with TRBD2 matching 7 bases. CDR1 DFQATT and CDR2 SNEGSKA come from the germline V gene (reference sequence). The CDR3 length is 15 residues. The junction had 10 bases not matched to a gene; V was cut back by 0 bases and J by 5 bases. The chain's CDR3 is CSARDPQGGRNEQYF. DNA of the CDR3: TGCAGTGCTAGAGACCCCCAGGGCGGGAGAAACGAGCAGTACTTC.

This clonotype came up many times. The chain is built from TRBV3-1 and TRBJ1-2; D not resolved. The germline CDR1 and CDR2 sequences are LGHDT and YNNKEL (reference sequence). The V end was cut by 0 bases, the J end by 3 bases, with 11 bases between. CDR3 size: 15 residues. The CDR3 is CASSQDVSAYYGYTF. Here the CDR3 DNA reads TGTGCCAGCAGCCAAGATGTAAGCGCTTACTATGGCTACACCTTC.

This clonotype was seen repeatedly, ten times or more. This chain links TRBV20-1 with TRBJ2-1; D might be TRBD1 (6 bases). The CDR3 runs to 15 residues. The V gene's germline CDR1 is DFQATT and CDR2 SNEGSKA (reference sequence). V shed 6 bases and J shed 4 bases, with 19 bases lying between them. CDR3 sequence (DNA): TGCAGTGCAAACATAGCTGGACAGATTTACAATGAGCAGTTCTTC. Protein product: CSANIAGQIYNEQFF.

Remarks on this clonotype: In this CDR3 the conserved last residue, phenylalanine or tryptophan, is missing, so a read error is likely. This chain joins TRBV30 and TRBJ2-2, with a possible D match to TRBD2 (5 bases). With 2 bases removed from V and 4 bases from J, the gap between germline ends came to 8 bases. There are 13 residues in the CDR3. CDR1 GTSNPN and CDR2 SVGIG come from the germline V gene (reference sequence). CDR3 bases: TGTGCCTGGAGTTCGGGGTTCACCGGGGAGCTGTTTCTT. This sequence encodes CAWSSGFTGELFL.

This clonotype was detected ten times or more. V gene TRBV6-5 combines with J gene TRBJ1-1, with D possibly matching TRBD1 (5 bases). In germline, CDR1 is MNHEY, CDR2 SVGAGI. The length of the CDR3 is 15 residues. V was clipped by 0 bases and J by 4 bases, with 12 bases between them. CDR3 in DNA: TGTGCCAGCAGTTACTCTGGACTCCAGGGCACTGAAGCTTTCTTT. This encodes CASSYSGLQGTEAFF.

This clonotype was counted many times. The chain carries TRBV6-5 and TRBJ2-2; D is possibly TRBD1 or TRBD2 (5 bases each). V was shortened by 0 bases and J by 4 bases, with 15 bases between the two germline ends. The CDR3 has 17 residues. Per germline, CDR1 MNHEY and CDR2 SVGAGI. The CDR3 nucleotides read TGTGCCAGCAGTTACTCGTTTAACAGTGGGACCACCGGGGAGCTGTTTTTT. As protein: CASSYSFNSGTTGELFF.

Concerning this clonotype itself: With a much larger clone just one base away, this may be a read error. This sequence joins TRBV7-2 and TRBJ2-1; 9 nucleotides match TRBD2. The V gene's germline CDR1 is SGHTA and CDR2 FQGNSA. This CDR3 has 16 amino acids. The DNA for the CDR3 is TGTGCCAGCAGCTTAGCACTAGCGGGCTCCCACAATGAGCAGTTCTTC. Translating gives CASSLALAGSHNEQFF. Based on the CDR3 plus reference TRBV7-2 and TRBJ2-1, the full variable domain is GAGVSQSPSNKVTEKGKDVELRCDPISGHTALYWYRQSLGQGLEFLIYFQGNSAPDKSGLPSDRFSAERTGGSVSTLTIQRTQQEDSAVYLCASSLALAGSHNEQFFGPGTRLTVL.

This clonotype was counted a few times. This chain links TRBV6-2 or TRBV6-3 with TRBJ2-7, with 11 bases matching TRBD2. Germline V gene sequence: CDR1 MNHEY, CDR2 SVGEGT. V lost 6 bases and J lost 4; bases outside the gene matches: 8. This CDR3 contains 15 residues. The CDR3 nucleotides are TGTGCCAGCAGGGATAGCGGGAGGGATCCGTACGAGCAGTACTTC. Protein product: CASRDSGRDPYEQYF.

This clonotype has ten or more counts. This rearrangement joins TRBV2 to TRBJ1-5; TRBD1 agrees at 7 bases. With V trimmed by 5 bases and J by 3 bases, 7 bases remained unmatched. Germline values: CDR1 SNHLY, CDR2 FYNNEI. The CDR3 runs 15 residues. This CDR3 reads CASSIQGLDNQPQHF. The CDR3 region has the DNA TGTGCCAGCAGTATACAGGGGTTAGACAATCAGCCCCAGCATTTT. Variable domain in full (rest from reference TRBV2 and TRBJ1-5): EPEVTQTPSHQVTQMGQEVILRCVPISNHLYFYWYRQILGQKVEFLVSFYNNEISEKSEIFDDQFSVERPDGSNFTLKIRSTKLEDSAMYFCASSIQGLDNQPQHFGDGTRLSIL.

In its sample, this clonotype was seen many times. The J gene is TRBJ2-2, the V gene TRBV29-1, with 8 bases matching TRBD2. Germline V gene data show CDR1 as SQVTM and CDR2 as ANQGSEA. The CDR3 totals 15 residues. J was trimmed by 1 base and V by 6 bases; bases with no gene match: 7. CDR3 DNA: TGCAGCGTCTTCCGGGGGGGTTTGAACACCGGGGAGCTGTTTTTT. It codes for CSVFRGGLNTGELFF.

This clonotype was picked up many times. V usage is TRBV5-4 and J usage is TRBJ1-1; D is ambiguous. The germline V and J ends were trimmed by 2 bases and 0 bases, with 11 bases remaining between them. The germline gives CDR1 SGHNT, CDR2 YYREEE (reference sequence). The CDR3 extends over 15 amino acids. This chain's CDR3 is CASSFVQAMNTEAFF. The CDR3 DNA is TGTGCCAGCAGCTTCGTCCAGGCTATGAACACTGAAGCTTTCTTT.

The gene calls are TRBV20-1 and TRBJ2-3, with D possibly matching TRBD1 (5 bases). CDR3 length: 14 amino acids. Germline CDR1 DFQATT, CDR2 SNEGSKA (reference sequence). V shed 6 bases and J shed 4 bases, with 17 bases lying between them. The CDR3 region is CSARPPQGADTQYF. The CDR3, as DNA: TGCAGTGCACGACCGCCGCAGGGTGCAGATACGCAGTATTTT.

This clonotype was seen many times. The CDR3 loop is CASSLSTGTQPQHF. The DNA for the CDR3 is TGTGCCAGCAGTTTATCAACAGGGACTCAGCCCCAGCATTTT. V and J are TRBV28 and TRBJ1-5; possible D gene TRBD1, 6 bases. Germline CDR1 MDHEN, CDR2 SYDVKM. Trimming stripped 1 base from V and 6 bases from J, with 10 bases between. The CDR3 runs to 14 residues. The variable domain in full, completed from reference TRBV28 and TRBJ1-5, reads DVKVTQSSRYLVKRTGEKVFLECVQDMDHENMFWYRQDPGLGLRLIYFSYDVKMKEKGDIPEGYSVSREKKERFSLILESASTNQTSMYLCASSLSTGTQPQHFGDGTRLSIL.

This clonotype came up many times. The chain carries TRBV11-2 and TRBJ2-1; 7 nucleotides align to TRBD2. Germline CDR1 reads SGHAT; CDR2 reads FQNNGV. V was pared by 3 bases and J by 5 bases, with 22 bases of the junction left unmatched. CDR3 length: 20 residues. CDR3 coding DNA: TGTGCCAGCAGCTTTAGGGGTGAGGGAGCTAGCGGAGGTTTTCACAATGAGCAGTTCTTC. Amino acid sequence: CASSFRGEGASGGFHNEQFF. Full variable domain (remainder filled in from reference TRBV11-2 and TRBJ2-1): EAGVAQSPRYKIIEKRQSVAFWCNPISGHATLYWYQQILGQGPKLLIQFQNNGVVDDSQLPKDRFSAERLKGVDSTLKIQPAKLEDSAVYLCASSFRGEGASGGFHNEQFFGPGTRLTVL.